This section outlines one TCR beta chain sequence together with its context. The data were obtained in a study of shared T cell receptors in the human thymus. The data were produced by immunoSEQ multiplex PCR, yet TCRdb's version contains in-frame clones alone and is incomplete. The data show about 610,000 clones, roughly 90% seen once. These sequences were also reported in another study, on human thymus T cells. That work adds: During corrective heart surgery, resections were taken, and the thymus tissue came from them.

The sequenced sample was thymocytes. This receptor was identified in a boy in the first two years of life with a congenital heart defect.

CDR3 nucleotides: TGTGCCAGCTCCCCGGTCGCCCCAGGGGTGGTGACTACCGAGCAGTACTTC. Residues: CASSPVAPGVVTTEQYF. This chain links TRBV27 with TRBJ2-7, with a weak D call TRBD1 (6 bases). This CDR3 contains 17 residues. Deletions cut 8 bases from V and 6 bases from J, with 29 bases between. Looked up from germline, CDR1 is MNHEY and CDR2 is SMNVEV (reference sequence).